This TCR beta chain emerged from a study of blood T cells in healthy people across ages. Notes on the study in general: More naive CD4+ cells and higher diversity were found in long-lived than in aged donors.

This CDR3 is 14 amino acids long. Germline V CDR1 and CDR2: SGHTA, FQGNSA. The V and J ends lost 6 bases and 2 bases respectively, with 11 bases between them. Together with a sample-barcoded 5' primer, a J-beta primer mix was included in a second PCR lasting about 7 to 11 cycles. At least 2.5 million CDR3-containing paired-end reads were obtained per sample. Each CDR3 protein gets one entry after TCRdb re-called the 5' RACE reads with MiXCR. Of 750,000 to 950,000 distinct CDR3 sequences in the sample, approximately 53% were seen once. This clonotype was found a few times. Its antigen is not known. The rearrangement links TRBV7-2 to TRBJ2-4; D unclear. The clonotype was recovered from a man aged 80 or over in good health. Sample: blood. The DNA of the CDR3 is TGTGCCAGCAGGCGGCCGTGGCCCAAAAACATTCAGTACTTC. This encodes CASRRPWPKNIQYF.